What follows are 13 T cell receptor beta chains derived from one specimen sequenced in a study of blood T cell repertoires in COVID-19 (dated by TCRdb to between 2020 and 2021). The receptor library was made with the immunoSEQ multiplex PCR assay. Sourced from immuneACCESS, this table was stored by TCRdb with only in-frame sequences that have V and J called. A share of the clones is absent; for the studies checked, an unresolved V gene accounts for under half, and the remainder has no known explanation. This sample is represented by some 200,000 clones; 88% of them were singletons. Clones ranked in the top ten supply approximately 1.8% of the sample. Sequenced: peripheral blood. The origin of the receptors is an older man with acute or convalescent COVID-19.

This clone was counted a single time. The chain is built from TRBV6-5 and TRBJ2-7; possibly TRBD1 for D (5 bases). The germline V gene has CDR1 MNHEY and CDR2 SVGAGI. Deletions cut 7 bases from V and 2 bases from J, with 12 bases between. This CDR3 spans 13 amino acids. DNA for the CDR3: TGTGCCAGCACCGCGACCAGGGCCTACGAGCAGTACTTC. The encoded protein is CASTATRAYEQYF.

The rearrangement uses TRBV6-5 and TRBJ1-4; TRBD1 aligns across 10 bases. In germline, CDR1 is MNHEY, CDR2 SVGAGI. With 8 bases clipped from V and 5 bases from J, the junction kept 5 bases outside the gene matches. This CDR3 has 14 amino acids. The CDR3 DNA sequence: TGTGCCAGCGGAAGACAGGGGGCGAATGAAAAACTGTTTTTT. Protein: CASGRQGANEKLFF.

This clone was observed a handful of times. V and J are TRBV18 and TRBJ2-1; 14 positions agree with TRBD2. The V segment lost 3 bases and the J segment 8 bases; nucleotides outside the gene matches: 6. Germline CDR1 KGHSH, CDR2 LQKENI. The CDR3 has 16 amino acids. CDR3: CASSPGLAGEGHEQFF. CDR3 nucleotides: TGTGCCAGCTCACCGGGACTAGCGGGAGAAGGTCATGAGCAGTTCTTC.

The chain couples TRBV24-1 to TRBJ2-3, with no clear D. V was clipped by 2 bases and J by 6 bases, with 8 bases between them. The CDR3 has 13 residues. CDR1 KGHDR and CDR2 SFDVKD come from the germline V gene. The CDR3 spells CATSDSSTDTQYF. CDR3 in DNA: TGTGCCACCAGTGATTCTTCTACCGATACGCAGTATTTT.

A note on this clone: Mismatch with germline at one junction end may stem from a read error. The rearrangement uses TRBV5-1 and TRBJ1-2; 8 bases match TRBD1. The CDR3 runs to 12 residues. From germline, CDR1 is SGHRS and CDR2 YFSETQ. The CDR3: CASSPNNGQGIF. The DNA for the CDR3 is TGCGCCAGCAGCCCCAACAATGGACAGGGAATCTTC.

The chain carries TRBV10-3 and TRBJ2-2, with TRBD2 as a possible D gene (6 bases). Germline V gene data show CDR1 as ENHRY and CDR2 as SYGVKD. Trimming left V 5 bases short and J 7 bases short, with 8 bases between. The CDR3 runs 12 residues. This CDR3 is CAISLGLGELFF. CDR3 bases: TGTGCCATCAGTCTGGGACTCGGGGAGCTGTTTTTT.

V is TRBV7-9 and J is TRBJ2-7; D not certain. Per germline, CDR1 SEHNR and CDR2 FQNEAQ (reference sequence). The CDR3 extends over 15 amino acids. The V end was cut by 2 bases, the J end by 2 bases, with 13 bases between. The chain's CDR3 is CASSLSSIPTYEQYF. In DNA, the CDR3 is TGTGCCAGCAGCTTATCATCTATCCCTACCTACGAGCAGTACTTC.

This clone was counted a few times. The chain links TRBV29-1 to TRBJ2-3, with D possibly matching TRBD1 (5 bases). The V and J ends lost 5 bases and 10 bases respectively, with 22 bases between them. This CDR3 spans 14 amino acids. Per the germline V gene, CDR1 is SQVTM and CDR2 is ANQGSEA. CDR3 amino acids: CSVWGQGNTGPQYF. Here the CDR3 DNA reads TGCAGCGTTTGGGGCCAGGGTAATACTGGTCCGCAGTATTTT.

The rearrangement uses TRBV5-1 and TRBJ2-2, with TRBD2 as a possible D gene (5 bases). CDR3 length: 13 amino acids. Trimming took off 2 bases at V and 7 bases at J, with 9 bases between the two ends. CDR1 and CDR2 (germline): SGHRS, YFSETQ. Here the CDR3 DNA reads TGCGCCAGCAGCTTATTAGAGGGCGGGGAGCTGTTTTTT. Its protein is CASSLLEGGELFF.

This clone appeared a few times. The chain employs TRBV7-9 and TRBJ2-7, with a weak D call TRBD1 (6 bases). Trimming removed 1 base from V and 4 bases from J, with 14 bases in between. Germline V lookup: CDR1 SEHNR, CDR2 FQNEAQ (reference sequence). CDR3 length: 15 amino acids. CDR3 nucleotide sequence: TGTGCCAGCAGCTTAGTTTCAGGGGTTGTATACGAGCAGTACTTC. Amino acids: CASSLVSGVVYEQYF.

The chain joins TRBV7-2 to TRBJ2-5; 7 nucleotides line up with TRBD2. J was trimmed by 1 base and V by 3 bases; bases with no gene match: 2. CDR3 length: 14 residues. CDR1 SGHTA and CDR2 FQGNSA come from the germline V gene. The CDR3 here is CASSLGGSQETQYF. CDR3 sequence (DNA): TGTGCCAGCAGCTTGGGCGGGAGCCAAGAGACCCAGTACTTC.

The chain uses TRBV5-1 and TRBJ2-1, with 14 nucleotides matching TRBD2. This CDR3 comprises 15 residues. CDR1 and CDR2 from the germline V gene are SGHRS and YFSETQ. Trimming took 4 bases from V and 9 from J; bases not matched to a gene: 6. The CDR3 nucleotides read TGCGCCAGCAGCCCAGGGACTAGCGGGAGTACTGAGCAGTTCTTC. Translating gives CASSPGTSGSTEQFF.

The chain has TRBV2 and TRBJ2-5; D is possibly TRBD2 (6 bases). Germline V gene data show CDR1 as SNHLY and CDR2 as FYNNEI. V was trimmed by 7 bases and J by 5 bases, leaving 11 bases between them. CDR3 length: 12 residues. The CDR3 loop is CASTRGSETQYF. CDR3 nucleotide sequence: TGTGCCAGCACTCGGGGGTCCGAGACCCAGTACTTC.